The clone carrying this TCR beta chain was detected ten times or more. Its antigen is currently unknown. A junction boundary mismatches the germline segment, possibly from a read error. Findings and caveats of the study: In terms of TCR gene usage, tumor memory CD4+ T cells clustered together with blood and lymph node memory CD4+ cells, as well as with lymph node naive CD4+ cells. Greatest tumor Treg TCR overlap was with tumor naive CD4+ cells. Naive CD4+ cells shared 10% to 15% of tumor Treg sequences.

Amplification of TRBV12-4/TRBJ1-2 clonotypes used adaptor-ligated barcode primers. TCRdb analysed the multiplex PCR reads with MiXCR anew, one entry per CDR3 protein. The sample yields 1,300 or so distinct CDR3 sequences, 33% seen once. The CDR3 length is 15 residues. V and J are TRBV12-3 or TRBV12-4 and TRBJ1-2; D is unresolved. The sequence derives from a female donor with breast cancer. Sequenced material: memory CD4+ T cells sorted from blood. This sample's subset: memory CD4+ T cells, CD4+CD45RO+CD25-. The CDR3 loop reads CASSLAHDGNYGYTF. The CDR3 DNA reads TGTGCCAGCAGCTTAGCCCACGATGGGAACTATGGCTACACCTTC.